The 24 T cell receptor beta chains presented below share a single source sample, sequenced in a study of blood T cell repertoires in COVID-19. Only in-frame clones appear in the TCRdb table, and some are missing; sequencing was by immunoSEQ multiplex PCR. The data contain 65,000 to 75,000 clones, roughly four fifths of them singletons. The sample comprised peripheral blood. The origin of the receptors is a woman aged 55-69 years with acute or convalescent COVID-19.

This chain's CDR3 is CASSLSVQGYGYTF. The CDR3 coding sequence is TGTGCCAGCAGTTTATCGGTCCAGGGCTATGGCTACACCTTC. The chain combines TRBV28 with TRBJ1-2, with D possibly matching TRBD1 (5 bases). V was trimmed by 1 base and J by 4 bases, leaving 10 bases between them. This CDR3 is 14 amino acids long. Germline lookup yields CDR1 MDHEN and CDR2 SYDVKM.

This clone was picked up a small number of times. The V and J genes are TRBV30 and TRBJ1-2; 8 nucleotides match TRBD1. The CDR3 consists of 15 residues. Germline V lookup: CDR1 GTSNPN, CDR2 SVGIG (reference sequence). With 2 bases clipped from V and 1 base from J, the junction kept 6 bases outside the gene matches. In DNA form, the CDR3 reads TGTGCCTGGAGTCCACTCGACAGGGGTAACTATGGCTACACCTTC. Protein sequence: CAWSPLDRGNYGYTF.

This clone was picked up a small number of times. In nucleotides, the CDR3 is TGCGCCAGCAGCACTGACAGGACCTTGGAGCAGTACTTC. This codes for CASSTDRTLEQYF. The chain has TRBV5-1 and TRBJ2-7; TRBD1 is a possible D gene (6 bases). This CDR3 is 13 amino acids long. Germline CDR1 reads SGHRS; CDR2 reads YFSETQ. Trimming took off 4 bases at V and 7 bases at J, with 15 bases between the two ends.

The chain couples TRBV7-3 to TRBJ2-2; D might be TRBD2 (5 bases). V shed 6 bases and J shed 6 bases, with 14 bases lying between them. This CDR3 has 14 amino acids. Germline loops: CDR1 SGHTA, CDR2 FQGTGA. This CDR3 reads CASRARRGSGELFF. DNA of the CDR3: TGTGCCAGCAGGGCTAGACGGGGATCCGGGGAGCTGTTTTTT.

This chain links TRBV5-1 with TRBJ2-7; TRBD2 is a possible D gene (5 bases). The V gene's germline CDR1 is SGHRS and CDR2 YFSETQ. V was shortened by 6 bases and J by 4 bases, with 26 bases between the two germline ends. This CDR3 is built from 17 residues. The CDR3 here is CASTKLQPPDFSYEQYF. CDR3 nucleotides: TGCGCCAGCACCAAATTACAACCCCCGGACTTTTCGTACGAGCAGTACTTC.

This chain joins TRBV18 and TRBJ2-2; perhaps TRBD1 as D (6 bases). The germline CDR1 and CDR2 sequences are KGHSH and LQKENI. The germline V and J ends were trimmed by 3 bases and 1 base, with 18 bases remaining between them. The CDR3 is 18 residues long. The CDR3 coding sequence is TGTGCCAGCTCACCGGTTCGCACCGGGACAATGAACACCGGGGAGCTGTTTTTT. As protein: CASSPVRTGTMNTGELFF.

This chain links TRBV6-4 with TRBJ2-3, with TRBD2 as a possible D gene (7 bases). Looked up from germline, CDR1 is MRHNA and CDR2 is SNTAGT. This CDR3 region has 15 residues. The V and J ends lost 2 bases and 2 bases respectively, with 11 bases between them. The CDR3 DNA reads as TGTGCCAGCAGTGACGGGGGGGGACACACAGATACGCAGTATTTT. This codes for CASSDGGGHTDTQYF.

The chain has TRBV6-1 and TRBJ1-5, with 10 bases identical to TRBD1. The CDR3 consists of 14 residues. With 2 bases clipped from V and 7 bases from J, the junction kept 2 bases outside the gene matches. CDR1 is MNHNS, CDR2 SASEGT, per germline. Written as DNA, the CDR3 is TGTGCCAGCAGTGAAAGACAGGGGGCGCAGCCCCAGCATTTT. It is translated as CASSERQGAQPQHF.

The rearrangement uses TRBV6-6 and TRBJ1-3; D unclear. The germline V gene has CDR1 MNHNY and CDR2 SVGAGI (reference sequence). V lost 2 bases, J lost 4 bases, and 12 bases lay in between. This CDR3 has 15 amino acids. The CDR3 loop is CASSYVGGLGNTIYF. The CDR3 DNA sequence: TGTGCCAGCAGTTACGTCGGCGGCTTAGGAAACACCATATATTTT.

The rearrangement links TRBV5-6 to TRBJ1-2; 8 nucleotides line up with TRBD1. The CDR3 has 13 residues. Unmatched junction bases numbered 3, after V lost 4 bases and J lost 4 bases. Germline CDR1 SGHDT, CDR2 YYEEEE. Here the CDR3 reads CASSPTGAYGYTF. CDR3 coding DNA: TGTGCCAGCAGCCCGACAGGGGCCTATGGCTACACCTTC.

The rearrangement uses TRBV20-1 and TRBJ1-1; D may be TRBD1 (5 bases). The CDR3 sequence is 14 residues long. V was cut by 3 bases and J by 3 bases, with 14 bases left in between. Germline CDR1 reads DFQATT; CDR2 reads SNEGSKA (reference sequence). The CDR3 nucleotides read TGCAGTGCTAGTTCTCCCTGGGGGGACACTGAAGCTTTCTTT. It codes for CSASSPWGDTEAFF.

The CDR3 sequence is CASSRTQGSDSNSPLHF. CDR3 DNA sequence: TGTGCCAGCAGCCGCACCCAGGGGTCGGATAGTAATTCACCCCTCCACTTT. This rearrangement joins TRBV21-1 to TRBJ1-6; the table names TRBD1, a call not compared with the DNA. TRBV21-1 counts as a pseudogene. The CDR3 covers 17 residues.

The chain couples TRBV18 to TRBJ1-2, with 7 nucleotides matching TRBD1. CDR1 is KGHSH, CDR2 LQKENI, per germline. Germline trimming cut 4 bases from V and 3 bases from J; bases unmatched to any gene: 2. There are 13 residues in the CDR3. CDR3 protein: CASSQGQYYGYTF. The CDR3 DNA is TGTGCCAGCTCACAGGGACAGTACTATGGCTACACCTTC.

The chain carries TRBV2 and TRBJ1-2; D gene ambiguous. Trimming removed 0 bases at V and 8 bases at J, with 13 bases between. Germline loops: CDR1 SNHLY, CDR2 FYNNEI. CDR3 size: 14 residues. CDR3 nucleotides: TGTGCCAGCAGTGAAGCGCGGGGTGCCCGGGGCTACACCTTC. Translation gives CASSEARGARGYTF.

The rearrangement uses TRBV10-1 and TRBJ2-4; maybe TRBD2 (6 bases). The CDR3 runs to 15 residues. Trimming left V 4 bases short and J 0 bases short, with 10 bases between. The germline CDR1 and CDR2 sequences are WNHNN and SYGVQD (reference sequence). The CDR3 loop reads CASSARGLAKNIQYF. The DNA for the CDR3 is TGCGCCAGCAGTGCAAGGGGACTAGCCAAAAACATTCAGTACTTC.

The chain employs TRBV7-8 and TRBJ2-7; TRBD1 agrees at 7 bases. This CDR3 is built from 16 residues. The ends lost 0 bases at V and 0 bases at J; junction bases unmatched: 5. Per germline, CDR1 SGHVS and CDR2 FQNEAQ. CDR3 in DNA: TGTGCCAGCAGCTTAGCCCTGGGACAGAACTCCTACGAGCAGTACTTC. Translation: CASSLALGQNSYEQYF.

The genes are TRBV7-2 and TRBJ2-5; 9 bases line up with TRBD1. Germline V gene sequence: CDR1 SGHTA, CDR2 FQGNSA. V dropped 1 base and J dropped 4; count of bases not matched to a gene: 4. The CDR3 has 15 amino acids. The CDR3 loop is CASSLVGQGGETQYF. The CDR3, as DNA: TGTGCCAGCAGCTTAGTGGGACAGGGCGGAGAGACCCAGTACTTC.

This clone showed up just once. A junction boundary mismatches the germline segment, possibly from a read error. The CDR3 nucleotides are TGTGCCAGCAGCCTAACAGGGGGTATCCACAATGAGCAGTTCTTC. This translates into CASSLTGGIHNEQFF. The V gene is TRBV7-3, the J gene TRBJ2-1; 8 nucleotides agree with TRBD1. CDR3 size: 15 residues. Germline CDR1 is SGHTA and CDR2 is FQGTGA. The complete variable domain, with remaining parts taken from reference TRBV7-3 and TRBJ2-1, reads GAGVSQTPSNKVTEKGKYVELRCDPISGHTALYWYRQSLGQGPEFLIYFQGTGAADDSGLPNDRFFAVRPEGSVSTLKIQRTERGDSAVYLCASSLTGGIHNEQFFGPGTRLTVL.

CDR3 region: CASSQRVTNTEAFF. The CDR3 DNA follows: TGTGCCAGCAGTCAGCGGGTTACCAACACTGAAGCTTTCTTT. The chain carries TRBV2 and TRBJ1-1; D gene uncertain. Between the trimmed V and J ends, which lost 5 bases and 2 bases, there was a span of 12 bases. CDR1 is SNHLY and CDR2 is FYNNEI in the germline V gene. The CDR3 sequence is 14 residues long.

The chain joins TRBV7-9 to TRBJ1-2; 9 positions agree with TRBD1. V trimming: 0 bases; J trimming: 6 bases; junction bases outside the gene matches: 8. The V gene's germline CDR1 is SEHNR and CDR2 FQNEAQ (reference sequence). The CDR3 consists of 16 residues. The CDR3 here is CASSLAKPTGGDGYTF. CDR3 coding DNA: TGTGCCAGCAGCTTAGCAAAGCCGACAGGGGGAGATGGCTACACCTTC.

The CDR3 region is CASSLPLAGAQETQYF. CDR3 coding DNA: TGTGCCAGCAGCTTGCCCCTAGCGGGGGCCCAAGAGACCCAGTACTTC. J is TRBJ2-5 and V is TRBV5-5; TRBD2 aligns across 10 bases. Germline V lookup: CDR1 SGHKS, CDR2 YYEKEE (reference sequence). The CDR3 has 16 residues. V trimming: 1 base; J trimming: 1 base; junction bases outside the gene matches: 4.

Notes on this clone: The germline gene is not matched at one end of the junction; a read error may be the cause. V is TRBV19 and J is TRBJ2-7; tentative D call: TRBD2 (6 bases). The CDR3 runs 14 residues. The germline V gene encodes CDR1 LNHDA and CDR2 SQIVND (reference sequence). Written as DNA, the CDR3 is TGTGCCAGTAGCATAGTTCCCGGAGCGGGCGAGCAGTACTTC. This gives the protein CASSIVPGAGEQYF.

The chain is built from TRBV5-1 and TRBJ1-2; 8 bases line up with TRBD1. Germline V lookup: CDR1 SGHRS, CDR2 YFSETQ. There are 16 residues in the CDR3. J was trimmed by 6 bases and V by 2 bases; bases with no gene match: 12. The CDR3 region has the DNA TGCGCCAGCAGCTTTGACAGGGGAGTAGAGGGGAATGGCTACACCTTC. Translated: CASSFDRGVEGNGYTF.

The V call is TRBV3-1 (or the pseudogene TRBV3-2), the J call TRBJ1-5, with 10 bases identical to TRBD1. Germline assignment: CDR1 LGHDT and CDR2 YNNKEL (reference sequence). The CDR3 is made up of 14 amino acids. Trimming took 4 bases from V and 7 from J; bases not matched to a gene: 4. CDR3 sequence: CASSPPGQGQPQHF. Here the CDR3 DNA reads TGTGCCAGCAGCCCACCGGGACAGGGGCAGCCCCAGCATTTT.